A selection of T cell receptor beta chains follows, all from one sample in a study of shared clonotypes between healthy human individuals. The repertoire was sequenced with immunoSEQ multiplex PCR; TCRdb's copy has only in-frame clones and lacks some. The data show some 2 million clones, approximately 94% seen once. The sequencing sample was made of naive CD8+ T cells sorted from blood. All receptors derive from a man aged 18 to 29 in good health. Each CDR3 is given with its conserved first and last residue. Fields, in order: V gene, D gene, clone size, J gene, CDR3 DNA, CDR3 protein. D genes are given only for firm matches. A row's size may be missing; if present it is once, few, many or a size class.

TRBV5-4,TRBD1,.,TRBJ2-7,TGTGCCAGCAGCCTGGACAGGGGGCTATACGAGCAGTACTTC,CASSLDRGLYEQYF
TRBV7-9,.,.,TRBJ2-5,TGTGCCAGCAGCTTAGCAAGGCAGGGCGTAGAGACCCAGTACTTC,CASSLARQGVETQYF
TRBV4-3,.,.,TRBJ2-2,TGCGCCAGCAGCCAAGATCGAGGGGGTAACACCGGGGAGCTGTTTTTT,CASSQDRGGNTGELFF
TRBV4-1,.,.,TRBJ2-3,TGCGCCAGCAGCCAAGGGATCACAGATACGCAGTATTTT,CASSQGITDTQYF
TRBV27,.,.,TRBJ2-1,TGTGCCAGCAGACCTATCACTAGCAATGAGCAGTTCTTC,CASRPITSNEQFF
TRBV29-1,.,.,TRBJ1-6,TGCAGCGTTGCGAAGCAGAATCACCCGAGCAGCTCCTATAATTCACCCCTCCACTTT,CSVAKQNHPSSSYNSPLHF
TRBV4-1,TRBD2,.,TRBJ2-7,TGCGCCAGCAGCCCACAGGGACTAGCGGGAGCGATCTCCTACGAGCAGTACTTC,CASSPQGLAGAISYEQYF
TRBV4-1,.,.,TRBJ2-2,TGCGCCAGCAGCCCACGACAGGTTAACACCGGGGAGCTGTTTTTT,CASSPRQVNTGELFF
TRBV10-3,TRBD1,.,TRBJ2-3,TGTGCCATCAGTGACCGGGACAGACGACAGCCAGATACGCAGTATTTT,CAISDRDRRQPDTQYF
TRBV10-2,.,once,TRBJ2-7,TGCGCCAGCAGTGATTCTGGGGGACCCTACGAGCAGTACTTC,CASSDSGGPYEQYF
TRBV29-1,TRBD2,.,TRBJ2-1,TGCAGCGTTGGCGCTAGCGGGAGTGATGAGCAGTTCTTC,CSVGASGSDEQFF
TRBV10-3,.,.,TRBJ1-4,TGTGCCATCAGTGAATCGGGGGGTAATGAAAAACTGTTTTTT,CAISESGGNEKLFF
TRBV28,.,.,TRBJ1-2,TGTGCCAGCAGTTTAGAGGGCTCCACTATGGGCTACACCTTC,CASSLEGSTMGYTF
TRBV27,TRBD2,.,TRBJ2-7,TGTGCCAGCAGTTTAACAGCGGGAGTCGGCTACGAGCAGTACTTC,CASSLTAGVGYEQYF
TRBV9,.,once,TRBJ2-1,TGTGCCAGCAGCGTTAGCTGGAATGAGCAGTTCTTC,CASSVSWNEQFF
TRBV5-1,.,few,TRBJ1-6,TGCGCCAGCAGCTTGGAGGGCATCTCCTCACCCCTCCACTTT,CASSLEGISSPLHF
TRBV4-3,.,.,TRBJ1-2,TGCGCCAGCAGCCAAGATCTAGGGGGGGCCTATGGCTACACCTTC,CASSQDLGGAYGYTF
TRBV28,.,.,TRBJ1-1,TGTGCCAGCAGTTTGCCAGCAAACACTGAAGCTTTCTTT,CASSLPANTEAFF
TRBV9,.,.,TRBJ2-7,TGTGCCAGCAGCGTAGATGAAGCCTCGGAGCAGTACTTC,CASSVDEASEQYF
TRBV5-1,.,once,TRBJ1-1,TGCGCCAGCAGCTTGGATGCCAGGAACACTGAAGCTTTCTTT,CASSLDARNTEAFF
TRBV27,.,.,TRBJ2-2,TGTGCCAGTCGTTACGGGGGAGCGAACACCGGGGAGCTGTTTTTT,CASRYGGANTGELFF
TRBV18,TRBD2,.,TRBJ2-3,TGTGCCGGGACTAGCGGGGAAATCACAGATACGCAGTATTTT,CAGTSGEITDTQYF
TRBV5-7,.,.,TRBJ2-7,TGTGCCAGCAGCCCGGCCGGTAACCGGACCTACGAGCAGTACTTC,CASSPAGNRTYEQYF
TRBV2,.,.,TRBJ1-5,TGTGCCAGCAGTGAAGATAGGGCGTTCGGTTGGGAGGTTAGCAATCAGCCCCAGCATTTT,CASSEDRAFGWEVSNQPQHF
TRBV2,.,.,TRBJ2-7,TGTGCCAGCAGTGTTTTTTCGAACGAGCAGTACTTC,CASSVFSNEQYF
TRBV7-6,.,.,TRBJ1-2,TGTGCCAGCAGCTTAGCCGGGGGTGGCTACACCTTC,CASSLAGGGYTF
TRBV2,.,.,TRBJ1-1,TGTGCCAGCAGTACCACCGGGACGGAGATTGGGGCGTCTGAAGCTTTCTTT,CASSTTGTEIGASEAFF
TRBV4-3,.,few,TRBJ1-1,TGCGCCAGCAGCCTAACCGGGACGGTGAACACTGAAGCTTTCTTT,CASSLTGTVNTEAFF
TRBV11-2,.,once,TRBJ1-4,TGTGCCAGCAGCTTAGGACGTGAGGGAACTAATGAAAAACTGTTTTTT,CASSLGREGTNEKLFF
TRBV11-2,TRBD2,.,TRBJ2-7,TGTGCCAGCAGCTTAGTCCCAGCGGGAGGGTACGAGCAGTACTTC,CASSLVPAGGYEQYF
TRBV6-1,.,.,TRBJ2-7,TGTGCCAGCGGATGGGGGGCTGCCTACGAGCAGTACTTC,CASGWGAAYEQYF
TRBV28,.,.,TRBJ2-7,TGTGCCAGCAGTTCCCCCGGGGGTGCCTCTTACGAGCAGTACTTC,CASSSPGGASYEQYF
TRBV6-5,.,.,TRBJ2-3,TGTGCCAGCAGGCTCCCTTCCACAGATACGCAGTATTTT,CASRLPSTDTQYF
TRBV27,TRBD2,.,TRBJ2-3,TGTGCCAGCAGTCCCTCAGCGGGGGAATATTCAGATACGCAGTATTTT,CASSPSAGEYSDTQYF
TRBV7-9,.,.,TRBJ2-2,TGTGCCAGCAGCAAAGAGACGAACACCGGGGAGCTGTTTTTT,CASSKETNTGELFF
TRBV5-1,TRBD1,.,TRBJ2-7,TGCGCCAGCAGCCTAGGACAGGGGAGGAACTACGAGCAGTACTTC,CASSLGQGRNYEQYF
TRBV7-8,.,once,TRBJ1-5,TGTGCCAGCAGCTTAGTACGGGCAGGGGAGGGATTGCAGCCCCAGCATTTT,CASSLVRAGEGLQPQHF
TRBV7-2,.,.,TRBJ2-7,TGTGCCAGCAGCTCCCGGGACTTTCCTGAGGAGCAGTACTTC,CASSSRDFPEEQYF
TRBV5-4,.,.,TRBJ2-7,TGTGCCAGCAGTTCGGGTCACACTATCTACGAGCAGTACTTC,CASSSGHTIYEQYF
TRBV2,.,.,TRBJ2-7,TGTGCCAGCAGTGAAGCCAAACAGCAGTACTTC,CASSEAKQQYF
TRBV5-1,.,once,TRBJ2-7,TGCGCCAGCAGCTTGGGGACCGAGCAGTACTTC,CASSLGTEQYF
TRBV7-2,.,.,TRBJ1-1,TGTGCCAGCAGCTTTCCGGCAGAATCGATGAACACTGAAGCTTTCTTT,CASSFPAESMNTEAFF
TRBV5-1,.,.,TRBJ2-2,TGCGCCAGCAGCTTGGAAGGGGCGTGGAACACCGGGGAGCTGTTTTTT,CASSLEGAWNTGELFF
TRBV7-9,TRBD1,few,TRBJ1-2,TGTGCCGGACAGGGGGCTAACTATGGCTACACCTTC,CAGQGANYGYTF
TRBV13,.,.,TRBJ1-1,TGTGCCAGCAGCCCGGCCGGGACAATGAACACTGAAGCTTTCTTT,CASSPAGTMNTEAFF
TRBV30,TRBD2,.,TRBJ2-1,TGTGCCTGCGATGGTAGCGGGAGGGCCTCCTACAATGAGCAGTTCTTC,CACDGSGRASYNEQFF
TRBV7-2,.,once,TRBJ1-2,TGTGCCAGCAGCTTGGATTTAACCTATGGCTACACCTTC,CASSLDLTYGYTF
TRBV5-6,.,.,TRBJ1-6,TGTGCCAGCAGCTTTGGACTGGGTCAGTCACCCCTCCACTTT,CASSFGLGQSPLHF
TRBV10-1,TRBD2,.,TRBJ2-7,TGCGCCAGCAGTGACGGGACTAGCGGCTACGAGCAGTACTTC,CASSDGTSGYEQYF
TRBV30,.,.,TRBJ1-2,TGTGCCTATGACAGCGGCGATTATGGCTACACCTTC,CAYDSGDYGYTF
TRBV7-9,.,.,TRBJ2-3,TGTGCCAGCTCAGGGGCGGCAGATACGCAGTATTTT,CASSGAADTQYF
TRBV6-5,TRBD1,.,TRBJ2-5,TGTGCCAGCAGAGGGGACAGGGGGGAGACCCAGTACTTC,CASRGDRGETQYF
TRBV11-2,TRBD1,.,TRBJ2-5,TGTGCCAGCAGCTTCGGGACAGGAGGAACGGAGACCCAGTACTTC,CASSFGTGGTETQYF
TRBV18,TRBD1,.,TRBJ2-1,TGTGCCAGCTCTCCTGACAGGGGCCCATACAATGAGCAGTTCTTC,CASSPDRGPYNEQFF
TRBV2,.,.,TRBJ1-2,TGTGCCAGCAGTGGAGGAGAGGGCCTCTATGGCTACACCTTC,CASSGGEGLYGYTF
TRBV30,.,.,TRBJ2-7,TGTGCCTGGACTGGGGGACTTCAGTACGAGCAGTACTTC,CAWTGGLQYEQYF
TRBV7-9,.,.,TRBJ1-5,TGTGCCAGCAGCTTAGGGGAGAGCAATCAGCCCCAGCATTTT,CASSLGESNQPQHF
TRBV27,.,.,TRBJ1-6,TGTGCCAGCAGTCGGGACGCCAGCTCCTATAATTCACCCCTCCACTTT,CASSRDASSYNSPLHF
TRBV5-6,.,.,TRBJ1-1,TGTGCCAGCAGCTTGTCTCCGGGGGCCACTGAAGCTTTCTTT,CASSLSPGATEAFF
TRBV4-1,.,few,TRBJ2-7,TGCGCCAGCAGCCAAGGGGGGGAATCCTACGAGCAGTACTTC,CASSQGGESYEQYF